This T cell receptor (beta chain) was profiled in a study of blood T cell repertoires in COVID-19. Turning to the study itself: Acute-phase and convalescent COVID-19 samples originated in the United States, Italy and Spain. T cells, B-cell-depleted T cells, or PBMCs supplied cDNA or gDNA.

In the authors' workflow: Reference gene primer amplification in the assay estimated nucleated cell counts. Measured with immunoSEQ multiplex PCR; TCRdb has only the in-frame clones, and not every one. V and J calls and clone size follow that table, whereas D and trimming were derived from the DNA. The sample lists under 80,000 clones, 80% to 90% occurring once. The sample comprised peripheral blood. The TCR originated in a woman older than 75 with active or convalescent COVID-19.

The CDR3 DNA reads TGTGCCAGCAGCTTATTGGCGGAGGCCGACTACGAGCAGTACTTC. This sequence encodes CASSLLAEADYEQYF. The chain joins TRBV7-3 to TRBJ2-7; D might be TRBD2 (5 bases). The V and J ends lost 2 bases and 3 bases respectively, with 14 bases between them. The CDR3 runs 15 residues. CDR1 is SGHTA, CDR2 FQGTGA, per germline.